The 27 T cell receptor beta chains given below trace back to one sample, sequenced in a study of regulatory T cells in long-lasting Graves disease. Time point denoted: newly diagnosed GD, antithyroid drugs for less than 3 months. Following extraction of RNA from PBMCs, that RNA was used to make the TCR library. iRepertoire HTBI primers and Arm-PCR of CDR3 regions built TCR beta libraries. Via MiXCR, TCRdb re-called the multiplex PCR reads, giving one row per CDR3 protein. The sample lists about 530,000 distinct CDR3 sequences, about 16% occurring once. These sequences were also reported in another study, on T cells in Graves' hyperthyroidism and ophthalmopathy.

The input for sequencing was peripheral blood mononuclear cells (PBMCs), taken at new diagnosis, from a patient treated with antithyroid drugs. The receptors stem from a middle-aged woman with Graves disease.

This clonotype has a count of ten or more. V gene TRBV20-1 combines with J gene TRBJ1-1; 9 bases are shared with TRBD1. This CDR3 is 13 amino acids long. The ends lost 8 bases at V and 6 bases at J; junction bases unmatched: 10. Germline V lookup: CDR1 DFQATT, CDR2 SNEGSKA (reference sequence). The CDR3 nucleotides read TGCAGTACCAGGGACAGGGACGCCGCTGAAGCTTTCTTT. It translates to CSTRDRDAAEAFF.

This clonotype has a handful of counts. The chain carries TRBV15 and TRBJ2-7; 11 nucleotides line up with TRBD1. The germline CDR1 and CDR2 sequences are LNHNV and YYDKDF (reference sequence). J was trimmed by 3 bases and V by 0 bases; bases with no gene match: 4. The CDR3 has 16 residues. The CDR3 DNA sequence: TGTGCCACCAGCAGAGAGTCCGGGACAGGGGGCTACGAGCAGTACTTC. Residues: CATSRESGTGGYEQYF.

This clonotype showed up many times. J is TRBJ2-1 and V is TRBV30, with unresolved D. Trimming stripped 0 bases from V and 9 bases from J, with 9 bases between. This CDR3 region has 12 residues. Germline CDR1 GTSNPN, CDR2 SVGIG (reference sequence). CDR3 amino acids: CAWSVLLLEQFF. CDR3 nucleotide sequence: TGTGCCTGGAGTGTACTACTTCTTGAGCAGTTCTTC.

Only a few counts were recorded for this clonotype. The J gene is TRBJ2-2, the V gene TRBV12-3 or TRBV12-4; no clear D gene. The V end was cut by 5 bases, the J end by 6 bases, with 7 bases between. This CDR3 is 12 amino acids long. The CDR3 coding sequence is TGTGCCAGCAGTATTAGTCCCGGGGAGCTGTTTTTT. Amino acids: CASSISPGELFF.

This clonotype was seen only a few times. J is TRBJ1-1 and V is TRBV7-9; D gene unclear. V was trimmed by 2 bases and J by 6 bases, leaving 19 bases between them. Germline CDR1 SEHNR, CDR2 FQNEAQ (reference sequence). This CDR3 region has 16 residues. CDR3 protein: CASSLPPPVQSPEAFF. Written as DNA, the CDR3 is TGTGCCAGCAGCTTACCGCCCCCTGTCCAGTCCCCTGAAGCTTTCTTT.

The V call is TRBV12-3 or TRBV12-4, the J call TRBJ2-1, with a tentative D call TRBD2 (7 bases). Trimming took off 7 bases at V and 8 bases at J, with 18 bases between the two ends. There are 14 residues in the CDR3. CDR3 in DNA: TGTGCCAGCACCCTTTGGGAGGGGGGCGATGAGCAGTTCTTC. This codes for CASTLWEGGDEQFF.

The sample holds a few counts of this clonotype. The chain combines TRBV12-3 or TRBV12-4 with TRBJ2-7; TRBD1 matches 10 bases. This CDR3 spans 15 amino acids. V was pared by 5 bases and J by 4 bases, with 8 bases of the junction left unmatched. The CDR3 is CASSPLGTGVYEQYF. The DNA of the CDR3 is TGTGCCAGCAGTCCCTTAGGGACAGGGGTGTACGAGCAGTACTTC.

Worth noting for this clonotype: It may be a read error: a sequence one base away is much more abundant. The CDR3 reads CASSLAGLAGEWNEQFF. CDR3 DNA: TGTGCCAGCAGCTTAGCTGGACTAGCGGGGGAGTGGAATGAGCAGTTCTTC. The chain carries TRBV7-3 and TRBJ2-1, with 13 bases aligning to TRBD2. The CDR3 is made up of 17 amino acids. V shed 2 bases, J shed 7 bases, and the junction held 8 bases outside the gene matches. Germline V gene lookup returns CDR1 SGHTA and CDR2 FQGTGA.

V is TRBV19 and J is TRBJ2-5, with 9 bases that match TRBD1. J gave up 5 bases and V 4 bases, and 5 bases lay outside the gene matches. The CDR3 length is 14 residues. Germline-derived CDR1 and CDR2 are LNHDA and SQIVND (reference sequence). This CDR3 is CASSRGQGEETQYF. CDR3 nucleotides: TGTGCCAGTAGTAGGGGACAGGGAGAGGAGACCCAGTACTTC.

Many counts were recorded for this clonotype. CDR3 in amino acids: CASSLTSGRTDTQYF. CDR3 nucleotides: TGTGCCAGCAGCCTTACTAGCGGGCGCACAGATACGCAGTATTTT. This rearrangement joins TRBV3-1 to TRBJ2-3; TRBD2 aligns across 9 bases. Trimming removed 4 bases from V and 1 base from J; junction bases left unmatched: 3. Germline V gene data show CDR1 as LGHDT and CDR2 as YNNKEL (reference sequence). The CDR3 consists of 15 residues.

This clonotype was seen a few times. V is TRBV27 and J is TRBJ2-7, with D possibly being TRBD1 or TRBD2 (5 bases each). Trimming pared 3 bases from V and 2 bases from J, leaving 14 bases between. This CDR3 is 15 amino acids long. The germline CDR1 and CDR2 sequences are MNHEY and SMNVEV (reference sequence). CDR3 DNA sequence: TGTGCCAGCAGTTTTTCGGGGACGGGTACCTACGAGCAGTACTTC. Translation: CASSFSGTGTYEQYF.

This clonotype was seen more than once but under ten times. The chain uses TRBV2 and TRBJ1-1; the match to TRBD1 covers 8 bases. From germline, CDR1 is SNHLY and CDR2 FYNNEI. The length of the CDR3 is 14 residues. Trimming at V came to 10 bases and at J to 2 bases, leaving 9 bases not matched to a gene. The CDR3 DNA sequence: TGTGCCACCGACAGGGGAACTATTAACACTGAAGCTTTCTTT. Protein: CATDRGTINTEAFF.

The table lists this clonotype with many counts. The V gene is TRBV11-2, the J gene TRBJ1-1, with D unclear. The germline gives CDR1 SGHAT, CDR2 FQNNGV. V lost 6 bases and J lost 3, with 20 bases in between. This CDR3 has 16 residues. The CDR3 DNA sequence: TGTGCCAGCAGGTCCAATTATCGGGAGAAGGACACTGAAGCTTTCTTT. This translates into CASRSNYREKDTEAFF.

This clonotype was observed many times. The germline gene is not matched at one end of the junction; a read error may be the cause. The rearrangement uses TRBV5-1 and TRBJ1-2; possible D gene TRBD1, 6 bases. The germline gives CDR1 SGHRS, CDR2 YFSETQ. The CDR3 runs 15 residues. Here the CDR3 reads CASSLGRQDISGYTF. Here the CDR3 DNA reads TGTGCCAGCAGCTTAGGTAGACAGGATATTAGTGGCTACACCTTC.

This clonotype was seen ten or more times. The CDR3 coding sequence is TGTGCCAGCAGTTTGTCCATGGGGGGCAGCCAGCCCCAGCATTTT. Its protein is CASSLSMGGSQPQHF. The rearrangement links TRBV12-3 or TRBV12-4 to TRBJ1-5; a weak D match, TRBD1 (6 bases). The CDR3 is 15 residues long. Trimming took off 3 bases at V and 7 bases at J, with 16 bases between the two ends.

About this clonotype itself: Just one base apart from a much larger clone, this may be a read error. The chain uses TRBV6-1 and TRBJ1-1; D perhaps matches TRBD1 (5 bases). V was cut by 4 bases and J by 1 base, with 10 bases left in between. The germline CDR1 and CDR2 sequences are MNHNS and SASEGT. The CDR3 covers 14 residues. CDR3 coding DNA: TGTGCCAGCAGTGCAGGGCTCGGGAACACTGAAGCTTTCTTT. Protein sequence: CASSAGLGNTEAFF.

The CDR3 sequence is CASRRAGGIDTQYF. The CDR3 coding sequence is TGTGCCAGCAGACGAGCGGGAGGGATAGATACGCAGTATTTT. The chain recombines TRBV12-3 or TRBV12-4 with TRBJ2-3, with 10 bases aligning to TRBD2. The trim removed 6 bases at V and 5 bases at J, leaving 5 bases unmatched. The CDR3 loop spans 14 amino acids.

The V call is TRBV9, the J call TRBJ1-2, with a weak D call TRBD1 (6 bases). V was clipped by 4 bases and J by 0 bases, with 16 bases between them. The CDR3 length is 16 residues. CDR1 and CDR2 from the germline V gene are SGDLS and YYNGEE. Here the CDR3 reads CASSPSSWTANYGYTF. The CDR3 bases are TGTGCCAGCAGCCCCAGTTCGTGGACAGCTAACTATGGCTACACCTTC.

The CDR3 here is CASSLVPTGNNSPLHF. Here the CDR3 DNA reads TGTGCCAGCAGCTTAGTCCCAACAGGGAATAATTCACCCCTCCACTTT. This chain links TRBV7-2 with TRBJ1-6; maybe TRBD1 (6 bases). Germline V gives CDR1 SGHTA, CDR2 FQGNSA. The CDR3 covers 16 residues. The V end lost 1 base, the J end lost 5 bases, and 12 bases lay between the germline ends.

This clonotype has a count of ten or more. The chain combines TRBV7-8 with TRBJ1-1; 9 bases map to TRBD1. Trimming took 4 bases from V and 7 from J; bases not matched to a gene: 1. This CDR3 has 12 residues. The germline V gene encodes CDR1 SGHVS and CDR2 FQNEAQ. As DNA, the CDR3 is TGTGCCAGCAGCTCGGACAGGGGTGAAGCTTTCTTT. It is translated as CASSSDRGEAFF. The full variable domain, rest sourced from reference TRBV7-8 and TRBJ1-1, is GAGVSQSPRYKVAKRGQDVALRCDPISGHVSLFWYQQALGQGPEFLTYFQNEAQLDKSGLPSDRFFAERPEGSVSTLKIQRTQQEDSAVYLCASSSDRGEAFFGQGTRLTVV.

The table lists this clonotype with a few counts. This chain joins TRBV7-9 and TRBJ2-1; possible D gene TRBD1, 6 bases. There are 16 residues in the CDR3. With 5 bases removed from V and 0 bases from J, the gap between germline ends came to 14 bases. Per the germline V gene, CDR1 is SEHNR and CDR2 is FQNEAQ (reference sequence). CDR3 sequence: CASSVTGTYSYNEQFF. The CDR3 DNA is TGTGCCAGCAGCGTTACAGGGACCTACTCCTACAATGAGCAGTTCTTC.

The chain joins TRBV29-1 to TRBJ2-3, with D perhaps matching TRBD2 (5 bases). Germline V lookup: CDR1 SQVTM, CDR2 ANQGSEA. The length of the CDR3 is 15 residues. V was cut by 3 bases and J by 0 bases, with 13 bases left in between. The CDR3 reads CSVDSLGGSTDTQYF. The CDR3 bases are TGCAGCGTTGACTCCCTAGGAGGAAGCACAGATACGCAGTATTTT.

About this clonotype: A far bigger clonotype differs at one base, so this is likely a read error. The chain has TRBV6-2 or TRBV6-3 and TRBJ2-4; D is perhaps TRBD2 (6 bases). Between the trimmed V and J ends, which lost 6 bases and 8 bases, there was a span of 17 bases. Germline CDR1 and CDR2: MNHEY and SVGEGT. The CDR3 has 14 residues. Here the CDR3 DNA reads TGTGCCAGCAGCGTATGGGGGGTTTCGGACATTCAGTACTTC. Protein: CASSVWGVSDIQYF.

Notes on this clonotype: A read error may produce the germline difference seen at one junction end. V gene TRBV11-1 combines with J gene TRBJ2-1; 7 bases map to TRBD1. This CDR3 contains 14 residues. Germline-derived CDR1 and CDR2 are SGHAT and FQDESV (reference sequence). Here the CDR3 DNA reads TGTGCCAGCGGCTTACAGGGGTCATACAATGAGCAGTTCTTC. Translating it yields CASGLQGSYNEQFF.

The genes are TRBV7-6 and TRBJ1-1; no clear D gene. The V gene's germline CDR1 is SGHVS and CDR2 FNYEAQ. V was trimmed by 1 base and J by 1 base, leaving 7 bases between them. This CDR3 is built from 14 residues. The CDR3 protein is CASSLEVENTEAFF. As DNA, the CDR3 is TGTGCCAGCAGCTTAGAGGTGGAGAACACTGAAGCTTTCTTT.

This clonotype was counted only a few times. This chain connects TRBV5-6 to TRBJ1-1; no clear D. Germline values: CDR1 SGHDT, CDR2 YYEEEE. The V gene lost 4 bases and the J gene lost 6 bases, with 22 bases spanning the gap. The CDR3 has 16 amino acids. CDR3 nucleotide sequence: TGTGCCAGCAGCACCCCGGAGGCTCCCGCTAACCCTGAAGCTTTCTTT. It specifies CASSTPEAPANPEAFF. The complete variable domain, with remaining parts taken from reference TRBV5-6 and TRBJ1-1, reads DAGVTQSPTHLIKTRGQQVTLRCSPKSGHDTVSWYQQALGQGPQFIFQYYEEEERQRGNFPDRFSGHQFPNYSSELNVNALLLGDSALYLCASSTPEAPANPEAFFGQGTRLTVV.

This clonotype was observed a handful of times. J is TRBJ2-3 and V is TRBV30, with 11 bases matching TRBD1. V gave up 2 bases and J gave up 2 bases; unmatched junction bases: 15. CDR1 and CDR2 (germline): GTSNPN, SVGIG (reference sequence). The CDR3 is 19 residues long. This chain's CDR3 is CAWSLSPGTGGGNTDTQYF. For the CDR3, the DNA is TGTGCCTGGAGTCTCTCCCCCGGGACAGGGGGGGGCAACACAGATACGCAGTATTTT.